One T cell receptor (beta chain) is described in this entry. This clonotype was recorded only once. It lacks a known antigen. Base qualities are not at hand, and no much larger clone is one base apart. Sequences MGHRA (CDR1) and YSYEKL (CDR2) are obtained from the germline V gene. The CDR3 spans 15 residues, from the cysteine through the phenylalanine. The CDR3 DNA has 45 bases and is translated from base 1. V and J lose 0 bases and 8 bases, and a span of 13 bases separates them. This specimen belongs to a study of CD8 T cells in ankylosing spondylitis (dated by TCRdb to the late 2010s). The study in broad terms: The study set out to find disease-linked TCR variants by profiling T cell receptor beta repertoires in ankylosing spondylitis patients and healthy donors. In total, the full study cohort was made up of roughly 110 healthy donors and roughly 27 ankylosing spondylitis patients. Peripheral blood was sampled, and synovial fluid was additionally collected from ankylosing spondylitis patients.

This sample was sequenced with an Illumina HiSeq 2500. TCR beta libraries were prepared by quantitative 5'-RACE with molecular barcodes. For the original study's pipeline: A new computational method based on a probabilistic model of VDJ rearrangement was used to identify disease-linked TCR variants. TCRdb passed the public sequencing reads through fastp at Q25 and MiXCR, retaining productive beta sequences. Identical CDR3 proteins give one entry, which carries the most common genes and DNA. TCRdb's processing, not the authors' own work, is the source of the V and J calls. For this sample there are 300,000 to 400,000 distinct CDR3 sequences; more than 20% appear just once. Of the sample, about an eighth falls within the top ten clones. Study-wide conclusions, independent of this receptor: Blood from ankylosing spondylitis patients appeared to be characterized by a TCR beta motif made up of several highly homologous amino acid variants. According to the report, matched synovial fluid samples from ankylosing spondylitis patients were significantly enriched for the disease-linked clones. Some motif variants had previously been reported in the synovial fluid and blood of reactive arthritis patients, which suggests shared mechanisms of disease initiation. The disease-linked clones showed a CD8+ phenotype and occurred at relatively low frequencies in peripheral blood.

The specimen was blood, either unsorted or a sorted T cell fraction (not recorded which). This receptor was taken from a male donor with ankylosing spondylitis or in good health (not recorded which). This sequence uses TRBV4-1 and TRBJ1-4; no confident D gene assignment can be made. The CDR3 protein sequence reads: CASSQEWSGWEKLFF. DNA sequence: TGCGCCAGCAGCCAAGAATGGTCCGGTTGGGAAAAACTGTTTTTT.